This T cell receptor beta chain was identified during a study of breast tumors, draining lymph nodes, adjacent tissues. The trim removed 3 bases at V and 6 bases at J, leaving 4 bases unmatched. There are 13 residues in the CDR3. Germline V lookup: CDR1 WNHNN, CDR2 SYGVQD (reference sequence). Each CDR3 protein is one row after TCRdb ran MiXCR on the multiplex PCR reads. The data hold some 130,000 distinct CDR3 sequences, with about 20% observed a single time. Samples came from axillary lymph nodes draining the breast cancer. V is TRBV10-1 and J is TRBJ2-7; 8 nucleotides agree with TRBD1. Sequenced sample: axillary lymph node tissue. The receptor was derived from a female donor with breast cancer. Some clones in this sample may be carry-over from other donors' samples. For the CDR3, the DNA is TGCGCCAGCAGTGAAGCCCAGGGGGCCGAGCAGTACTTC. It is translated as CASSEAQGAEQYF.